This TCR beta chain was obtained from a study of prognosis after radiotherapy for stage I lung cancer. Whole-study context: Patients (about 14 men, more than 5 women) were aged roughly 53 to 90, median about 70 years. After radiotherapy, distant metastases were seen in a handful of patients (median around 7 months), and no significant progression was seen in around 16.

With 3 bases clipped from V and 3 bases from J, the junction kept 3 bases outside the gene matches. The CDR3 spans 14 residues. CDR1 is LGHDT and CDR2 is YNNKEL in the germline V gene (reference sequence). At least ten counts were recorded for this clonotype. Its matching antigen is unknown. General study findings and limits: Unique TCR clones declined after stereotactic body radiation therapy, from a median around 10,000 to 6,900. Patients with metastases reportedly showed TRBV and TRBJ gene usage that differed from patients without metastases.

TCR beta CDR3 was amplified from genomic DNA by two-round multiplex PCR. First-round PCR employed TRBV- and TRBJ-specific primers for each gene. MiXCR, applied by TCRdb to the multiplex PCR reads, yields one record per CDR3 protein. Of 15,000 to 20,000 distinct CDR3 sequences listed, around 26% are singletons. The sequence derives from a donor over 45 with non-small cell lung cancer. The sequencing used PBMCs, collected before or after stereotactic body radiation therapy (not recorded which). The chain carries TRBV3-1 and TRBJ2-3, with 7 bases identical to TRBD1. The DNA of the CDR3 is TGTGCCAGCAGCCATGGGACAGAGACAGATACGCAGTATTTT. Protein product: CASSHGTETDTQYF.